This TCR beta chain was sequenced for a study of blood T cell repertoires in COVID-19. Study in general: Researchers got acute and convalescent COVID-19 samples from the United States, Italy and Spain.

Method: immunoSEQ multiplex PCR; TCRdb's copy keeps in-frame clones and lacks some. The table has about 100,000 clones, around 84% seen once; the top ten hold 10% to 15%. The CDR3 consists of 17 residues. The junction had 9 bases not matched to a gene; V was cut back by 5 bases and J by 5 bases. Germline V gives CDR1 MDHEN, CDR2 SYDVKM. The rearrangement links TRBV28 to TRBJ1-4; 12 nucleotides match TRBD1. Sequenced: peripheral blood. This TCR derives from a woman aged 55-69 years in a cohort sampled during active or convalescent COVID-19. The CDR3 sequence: CASSAPGQGAQNEKLFF. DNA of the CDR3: TGTGCCAGCAGTGCCCCGGGACAGGGGGCGCAGAATGAAAAACTGTTTTTT.